Below are 13 T cell receptor beta chains sequenced from a single sample in a study of T cell repertoires in cytomegalovirus infection. TCRdb analysed the reads with MiXCR anew, one entry per CDR3 protein. The table includes some 940,000 distinct CDR3 sequences, under 40% detected once. These receptors have no known antigen. Source: cultured CD8+ T cells from PBMCs, taken from culture after CMV antigen stimulation. Source of these receptors: a human donor in good health (CMV status not recorded). Some clones in this sample may be carry-over from other donors' samples.

The chain is built from TRBV7-9 and TRBJ1-6; D uncertain. CDR1 is SEHNR, CDR2 FQNEAQ, per germline (reference sequence). The CDR3 runs to 17 residues. V dropped 7 bases and J dropped 8 bases, with 24 bases sitting between them. The CDR3 reads CASILDLDEARDSPLHF. CDR3 sequence (DNA): TGTGCCAGCATCCTCGACCTTGACGAAGCGAGGGATTCACCCCTCCACTTT.

This rearrangement joins TRBV19 to TRBJ1-1; 10 bases line up with TRBD1. Germline loops: CDR1 LNHDA, CDR2 SQIVND (reference sequence). The trim removed 0 bases at V and 6 bases at J, leaving 4 bases unmatched. This CDR3 is built from 15 residues. The CDR3 reads CASSIDPGTGAEAFF. Here the CDR3 DNA reads TGTGCCAGTAGTATAGATCCCGGGACAGGGGCTGAAGCTTTCTTT.

Many counts were recorded for this clonotype. The V and J genes are TRBV7-2 and TRBJ2-1, with D maybe TRBD2 (6 bases). The CDR3 is made up of 15 amino acids. Deletions cut 4 bases from V and 10 bases from J, with 20 bases between. Germline assignment: CDR1 SGHTA and CDR2 FQGNSA. CDR3 region: CASSSVRLGPPEQFF. The DNA for the CDR3 is TGTGCCAGCAGCTCCGTAAGACTAGGCCCCCCCGAGCAGTTCTTC. The whole variable domain, filled in from reference TRBV7-2 and TRBJ2-1, reads GAGVSQSPSNKVTEKGKDVELRCDPISGHTALYWYRQSLGQGLEFLIYFQGNSAPDKSGLPSDRFSAERTGGSVSTLTIQRTQQEDSAVYLCASSSVRLGPPEQFFGPGTRLTVL.

This sequence joins TRBV27 and TRBJ2-5, with D perhaps given as TRBD1 or TRBD2 (5 bases each). This CDR3 has 13 amino acids. Per the germline V gene, CDR1 is MNHEY and CDR2 is SMNVEV (reference sequence). V lost 8 bases to trimming and J lost 5 bases, with 15 bases between them. DNA of the CDR3: TGTGCCAGCGGGGGTAGGGGCATGGAGACCCAGTACTTC. Protein product: CASGGRGMETQYF.

The chain recombines TRBV12-5 with TRBJ1-4; 8 nucleotides agree with TRBD1. CDR3 size: 16 residues. V gave up 6 bases and J gave up 5 bases; unmatched junction bases: 11. Germline V CDR1 and CDR2: LGHNT, FRNRAP. Here the CDR3 DNA reads TGTGCTAGTGGCTTTGGACAGGGCAACTGGAATGAAAAACTGTTTTTT. Translating gives CASGFGQGNWNEKLFF.

About this clonotype itself: At one of its ends the junction is not consistent with the germline gene, which may arise from a read error. The chain joins TRBV7-4 to TRBJ2-5, with 12 bases aligning to TRBD2. In germline, CDR1 is SGHVT, CDR2 SQSDAQ. This CDR3 has 17 amino acids. CDR3 sequence: CANSTRLAGDTGETQYF. CDR3 bases: TGTGCCAACAGCACCCGACTAGCGGGGGACACAGGGGAGACCCAGTACTTC.

This clonotype was detected only a few times. The chain recombines TRBV2 with TRBJ1-6, with D possibly being TRBD1 (6 bases). The germline V and J ends were trimmed by 5 bases and 0 bases, with 14 bases remaining between them. In germline, CDR1 is SNHLY, CDR2 FYNNEI. The length of the CDR3 is 17 residues. DNA for the CDR3: TGTGCCAGCAGTTTTGGGGGGGGCAGCTCCTATAATTCACCCCTCCACTTT. This translates into CASSFGGGSSYNSPLHF.

In this sample, this clonotype turned up a few times. The rearrangement links TRBV10-3 to TRBJ2-7; 8 bases line up with TRBD2. With 6 bases clipped from V and 5 bases from J, the junction kept 18 bases outside the gene matches. Germline V gene lookup returns CDR1 ENHRY and CDR2 SYGVKD. The CDR3 totals 17 residues. The CDR3 is CAISPPREGGRKDEQYF. CDR3 bases: TGTGCCATCAGCCCACCTCGGGAGGGGGGAAGAAAAGACGAGCAGTACTTC.

This clonotype has just a few counts. V usage is TRBV7-6 and J usage is TRBJ2-2, with D tentatively TRBD1 (7 bases). The CDR3 runs 16 residues. Germline V gives CDR1 SGHVS, CDR2 FNYEAQ. V lost 1 base to trimming and J lost 4 bases, with 13 bases between them. In DNA, the CDR3 is TGTGCCAGCAGCTTAGGCGGGACAGCCCTCACCGGGGAGCTGTTTTTT. It specifies CASSLGGTALTGELFF.

This clonotype was seen at least ten times. V usage is TRBV7-2 and J usage is TRBJ2-3, with TRBD2 matching over 10 bases. The junction had 4 bases not matched to a gene; V was cut back by 4 bases and J by 3 bases. CDR3 size: 15 residues. Looked up from germline, CDR1 is SGHTA and CDR2 is FQGNSA. The chain's CDR3 is CASSSSGRGTDTQYF. The DNA for the CDR3 is TGTGCCAGCAGCTCCAGCGGGAGGGGAACAGATACGCAGTATTTT.

This sequence joins TRBV6-5 and TRBJ2-4, with 7 bases aligning to TRBD1. Germline V lookup: CDR1 MNHEY, CDR2 SVGAGI. Trimming removed 1 base from V and 1 base from J; junction bases left unmatched: 4. The CDR3 is made up of 16 amino acids. Here the CDR3 reads CASSYFSGGAKNIQYF. The CDR3 coding sequence is TGTGCCAGCAGTTACTTTTCAGGGGGTGCCAAAAACATTCAGTACTTC.

Of note for this clonotype: This may be a read error, as it is one base from a much larger clone. The chain uses TRBV10-3 and TRBJ2-2, with D perhaps being TRBD1 or TRBD2 (5 bases each). The CDR3 loop spans 15 amino acids. Germline values: CDR1 ENHRY, CDR2 SYGVKD. DNA for the CDR3: TGTGCCATCAAACTCGCTGACAGACTCACCGGGAAGCTGTTTTTT. Translating gives CAIKLADRLTGKLFF.

The chain has TRBV20-1 and TRBJ1-1; TRBD1 matches at 8 bases. The trim removed 1 base at V and 3 bases at J, leaving 7 bases unmatched. The CDR3 sequence is 15 residues long. Germline V gene sequence: CDR1 DFQATT, CDR2 SNEGSKA (reference sequence). CDR3 residues: CSARGQGPWDTEAFF. In DNA, the CDR3 is TGCAGTGCTAGAGGACAGGGGCCTTGGGACACTGAAGCTTTCTTT.